Listed below are T cell receptor beta chains from one sample, sequenced in a study of circulating and synovial CD4+ cells in juvenile arthritis. Using immunoSEQ multiplex PCR, the repertoire was profiled, and TCRdb retains in-frame clones only, with some absent. The repertoire has tens of thousands of clones, 90% to 95% of them found once; the top ten carry roughly 0.69%. Sequencing used CD4+ T cells from blood. The origin of the receptors is a human donor with juvenile idiopathic arthritis. Each CDR3 is given with its conserved first and last residue. The D gene is left open where the match is weak. Size is omitted from some rows. Given values are once, few, many or a class for expanded clones.

V	J	size	D	CDR3	DNA
TRBV29-1	TRBJ2-2	.	.	CSVEDPDFGRLFF	TGCAGCGTTGAAGATCCGGACTTCGGGAGGCTGTTTTTT
TRBV11-2	TRBJ2-3	.	.	CASSRAEGTQYF	TGTGCCAGCAGCAGAGCGGAGGGTACGCAGTATTTT
TRBV5-1	TRBJ2-3	.	.	CASSELSTDTQYF	TGCGCCAGCAGCGAACTCAGCACAGATACGCAGTATTTT
TRBV18	TRBJ1-3	once	.	CASSPGQVSGNTIYF	TGTGCCAGCTCACCAGGCCAGGTGTCTGGAAACACCATATATTTT
TRBV12-5	TRBJ2-7	.	TRBD1	CASGSAARDRSTYEQYF	TGTGCTAGTGGTTCCGCCGCTCGGGACAGGTCTACCTACGAGCAGTACTTC
TRBV10-2	TRBJ2-7	.	.	CASRGADYEQYF	TGCGCCAGCAGGGGGGCCGACTACGAGCAGTACTTC
TRBV9	TRBJ1-1	.	.	CASSLRGGSEAFF	TGTGCCAGCAGCCTGAGGGGGGGGAGTGAAGCTTTCTTT
TRBV2	TRBJ2-1	.	TRBD2	CASPSRGRGGNEQFF	TGTGCCAGCCCCTCACGCGGGAGAGGTGGCAATGAGCAGTTCTTC
TRBV5-1	TRBJ2-7	.	.	CASSLKPDRDYEQYF	TGCGCCAGCAGCTTGAAGCCGGACAGAGACTACGAGCAGTACTTC
TRBV7-3	TRBJ2-3	.	TRBD1	CASSAGQGSVTDTQYF	TGTGCCAGCAGCGCTGGACAGGGTTCTGTGACAGATACGCAGTATTTT
TRBV12-2	TRBJ2-1	.	.	CASRLGLAGDRNEQFF	TGTGCAAGTCGCTTGGGACTAGCGGGAGATAGGAATGAGCAGTTCTTC
TRBV7-2	TRBJ2-3	.	.	CASSLREPQYF	TGTGCCAGCAGCCTCCGGGAGCCGCAGTATTTT
TRBV11-2	TRBJ1-1	.	.	CASSLKTGNTEAFF	TGTGCCAGCAGCCTTAAAACCGGGAACACTGAAGCTTTCTTT
TRBV5-6	TRBJ2-7	.	TRBD2	CASSLPGGDYYEQYF	TGTGCCAGCAGCCTACCCGGGGGGGACTACTACGAGCAGTACTTC
TRBV5-6	TRBJ1-2	.	.	CASSLSGLSIGYTF	TGTGCCAGCAGCTTGTCAGGGCTGTCTATTGGCTACACCTTC
TRBV9	TRBJ2-6	.	TRBD1	CASSSTPGGSGANVLTF	TGTGCCAGCAGCTCAACCCCAGGGGGCTCTGGGGCCAACGTCCTGACTTTC
TRBV19	TRBJ2-5	.	.	CASSIAVQETQYF	TGTGCCAGTAGTATCGCAGTTCAAGAGACCCAGTACTTC
TRBV6-1	TRBJ1-3	.	TRBD1	CASSATGVGNTIYF	TGTGCCAGCAGTGCTACAGGGGTGGGAAACACCATATATTTT
TRBV30	TRBJ2-1	.	.	CAWRLVTEQFF	TGTGCCTGGAGACTAGTCACTGAGCAGTTCTTC
TRBV5-1	TRBJ2-1	.	TRBD1	CASSVQGAYNEQFF	TGCGCCAGCAGCGTACAGGGGGCGTACAATGAGCAGTTCTTC
TRBV5-8	TRBJ2-5	.	.	CASSPYTETQYF	TGTGCCAGCAGCCCTTACACGGAGACCCAGTACTTC
TRBV10-3	TRBJ2-1	.	.	CAVQAGRYNEQFF	TGTGCCGTCCAGGCAGGGCGCTACAATGAGCAGTTCTTC
TRBV7-8	TRBJ2-3	.	TRBD2	CASSSAGGTTDTQYF	TGTGCCAGCAGCTCAGCGGGGGGAACCACAGATACGCAGTATTTT
TRBV25-1	TRBJ2-2	.	.	CASRGAGDTGELFF	TGTGCCAGCAGGGGGGCAGGCGACACCGGGGAGCTGTTTTTT
TRBV6-5	TRBJ1-1	.	.	CASSSFGRTNTEAFF	TGTGCCAGCAGTTCCTTTGGCAGGACTAACACTGAAGCTTTCTTT
TRBV5-6	TRBJ2-3	.	TRBD2	CASSRRRGGSTDTQYF	TGTGCCAGCAGCCGCCGGCGCGGGGGGTCGACAGATACGCAGTATTTT
TRBV10-1	TRBJ2-1	.	TRBD2	CASSGGGPYNEQFF	TGCGCCAGCAGTGGCGGGGGGCCTTACAATGAGCAGTTCTTC
TRBV5-5	TRBJ2-5	.	.	CASSLGLFQETQYF	TGTGCCAGCAGCTTGGGACTTTTCCAAGAGACCCAGTACTTC
TRBV19	TRBJ2-7	.	.	CASSIAGKGDSEQYF	TGTGCCAGTAGTATAGCGGGCAAAGGCGACAGCGAGCAGTACTTC
TRBV30	TRBJ1-5	.	.	CAWSVGGASNQPQHF	TGTGCCTGGAGTGTGGGAGGGGCGAGCAATCAGCCCCAGCATTTT
TRBV4-2	TRBJ1-2	.	.	CASSQDRTVGYGYTF	TGTGCCAGCAGCCAAGACAGGACAGTCGGCTATGGCTACACCTTC
TRBV2	TRBJ1-2	.	TRBD1	CASSEGGTVRYGYTF	TGTGCCAGCAGTGAAGGGGGGACAGTTCGATATGGCTACACCTTC
TRBV18	TRBJ1-6	.	.	CASSPETGYNSPLHF	TGTGCCAGCTCACCAGAGACAGGCTATAATTCACCCCTCCACTTT
TRBV19	TRBJ1-6	few	.	CASSTNPGLASPLHF	TGTGCCAGTAGTACCAACCCGGGTTTGGCTTCACCCCTCCACTTT
TRBV6-5	TRBJ1-4	.	TRBD1	CASSFGTENEKLFF	TGTGCCAGCAGTTTCGGGACAGAAAATGAAAAACTGTTTTTT
TRBV27	TRBJ2-1	.	TRBD2	CATLERGAYNEQFF	TGTGCCACCCTGGAGCGGGGGGCCTACAATGAGCAGTTCTTC
TRBV18	TRBJ2-7	.	TRBD1	CASVEGQAPYEQYF	TGTGCCAGCGTCGAGGGACAGGCGCCCTACGAGCAGTACTTC
TRBV6-5	TRBJ1-2	.	.	CASRQKPETGYTF	TGTGCCAGCAGACAAAAACCGGAGACTGGCTACACCTTC
TRBV7-6	TRBJ2-5	.	.	CASSLVPGRWETQYF	TGTGCCAGCAGCTTGGTGCCAGGGAGGTGGGAGACCCAGTACTTC
TRBV7-9	TRBJ2-7	.	.	CASSLGATGGYEQYF	TGTGCCAGCAGCTTAGGAGCGACAGGAGGCTACGAGCAGTACTTC
TRBV27	TRBJ2-7	.	.	CASSFTRSSYEQYF	TGTGCCAGCAGTTTTACTAGGAGCTCCTACGAGCAGTACTTC